The TCR beta chain under discussion was sequenced for a study of shared clonotypes between healthy human individuals. Whole-study context: There were three CD4 naive, three CD4 memory, two CD8 naive and one CD8 memory plates per donor.

Repertoires were generated with immunoSEQ multiplex PCR, while TCRdb's copy carries only in-frame clones and drops some. Among roughly 680,000 clones listed, approximately 77% were seen once. Investigators divided CD4+ cells into CD45RA+ naive and CD45RA-negative memory subsets. Study observations and caveats: Rarefaction curves obtained for sorted subsets showed sequencing incomplete despite large depth. Non-shared clonotypes had lower generation probabilities than those shared by all four donors.

This clone was seen once. What it recognizes is unknown. The sample consisted of memory CD4+ T cells sorted from blood. Indicated subset: CD45RA-negative fraction. This TCR was recovered from a woman between 25 and 40 years old in good health.

In DNA, the CDR3 is TGTGCCAGCAGATTGATGGGTCAGCCCCAGCATTTT. It is translated as CASRLMGQPQHF. V and J are TRBV5-4 and TRBJ1-5; D not certain. The length of the CDR3 is 12 residues. The V gene lost 5 bases and the J gene lost 6 bases, with 9 bases spanning the gap. CDR1 SGHNT and CDR2 YYREEE come from the germline V gene (reference sequence).